Given below is one T cell receptor (beta chain) in context. This sample was included in a study of blood T cell repertoires in COVID-19. Study-level background: T cells, B-cell-depleted T cells, or PBMCs provided the cDNA or gDNA that served as material.

Participants came from about two dozen US areas, aged roughly 18 to 89 years. Methods used by the authors: Amplification of reference gene primers was used by the study to estimate nucleated cell counts. The method was immunoSEQ multiplex PCR; TCRdb's version includes in-frame clones alone and lacks a portion of them. From that table come the V and J calls and clone size; the DNA was used to work out D and trimming. Here the sample spans about 140,000 clones, 84% being singletons. V lost 0 bases, J lost 1 base, and 4 bases stayed unmatched. Looked up from germline, CDR1 is SGDLS and CDR2 is YYNGEE. The CDR3 totals 16 residues.

Sequenced material: PBMCs or T cells enriched from blood (not recorded which). The TCR was taken from a woman aged 50 to 60 with acute COVID-19. The chain employs TRBV9 and TRBJ2-3, with 8 bases matching TRBD2. As DNA, the CDR3 is TGTGCCAGCAGCGTAGACCCGGGAGGGGGCACAGATACGCAGTATTTT. The encoded protein is CASSVDPGGGTDTQYF.